This TCR beta chain originates from a study of T cell responses to AZD1222 COVID-19 vaccine. Findings and caveats of the study: Spike-specific TCR breadth rose after two AZD1222 doses, and depth rose as well.

Remarks on this clone: The target antigen is unknown.

This CDR3 comprises 14 residues. Germline CDR1 reads MNHEY; CDR2 reads SVGAGI. The V and J ends lost 6 bases and 4 bases respectively, with 13 bases between them. Generated by immunoSEQ multiplex PCR, the TCRdb table keeps only in-frame clones and is missing some. The sample contains around 110,000 clones, around 90% of which appear only once. Pooling covered second doses at about 4 or about 12 weeks. The genes are TRBV6-5 and TRBJ2-1; D possibly uses TRBD1 or TRBD2 (5 bases each). The receptor was derived from an adult who received the AZD1222 COVID-19 vaccine. Sequences were derived from peripheral blood, sampled 28 days after the second AZD1222 dose. CDR3 residues: CASRKWDGYNEQFF. CDR3 nucleotides: TGTGCCAGCAGGAAGTGGGACGGATACAATGAGCAGTTCTTC.